This T cell receptor beta chain derives from a study of shared clonotypes between healthy human individuals. Across the whole study: Three plates each covered CD4 naive and memory; CD8 naive two, CD8 memory one. Study-wide results and caveats: The represented genetic and exposure-history diversity was limited by the small number of donors.

Produced via immunoSEQ multiplex PCR; TCRdb's table is partial and in-frame only. The table has about 1 million clones, around 75% seen once. This clone was observed a handful of times. Its antigen is currently unknown. The sample was memory CD4+ T cells sorted from blood. Subset specified: CD45RA-negative fraction. The clonotype comes from a man younger than 30 in good health.

CDR3 amino acids: CASSPPSGITYEQYF. Written as DNA, the CDR3 is TGTGCCAGCTCACCACCTTCAGGGATTACCTACGAGCAGTACTTC. This chain joins TRBV18 and TRBJ2-7, with D possibly TRBD1 on 5 matching bases. Germline CDR1 and CDR2: KGHSH and LQKENI. V was shortened by 0 bases and J by 2 bases, with 11 bases between the two germline ends. The CDR3 has 15 residues.